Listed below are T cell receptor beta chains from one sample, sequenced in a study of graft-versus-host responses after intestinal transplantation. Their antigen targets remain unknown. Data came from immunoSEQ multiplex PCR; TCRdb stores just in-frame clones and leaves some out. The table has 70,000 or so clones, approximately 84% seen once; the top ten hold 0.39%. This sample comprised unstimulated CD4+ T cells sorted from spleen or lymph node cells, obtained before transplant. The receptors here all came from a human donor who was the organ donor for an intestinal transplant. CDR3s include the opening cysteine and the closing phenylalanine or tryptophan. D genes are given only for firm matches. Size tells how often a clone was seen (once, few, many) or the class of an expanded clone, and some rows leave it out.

CDR3 DNA: TGCGCCAGCAGCTTGCTAGGTAGGGGGAGCACAGATACGCAGTATTTT
CDR3 protein: CASSLLGRGSTDTQYF
clone size: once
V gene: TRBV5-1
J gene: TRBJ2-3
D gene: -

CDR3 DNA: TGTGCCAGCTCGGGAGACAGAAATTTTTATGGCTACACCTTC
CDR3 protein: CASSGDRNFYGYTF
clone size: -
V gene: TRBV2
J gene: TRBJ1-2
D gene: -

CDR3 DNA: TGCGCCAGCAGCTTGGCCGTGGGGGCCCCTAATGAAAAACTGTTTTTT
CDR3 protein: CASSLAVGAPNEKLFF
clone size: -
V gene: TRBV5-1
J gene: TRBJ1-4
D gene: -

CDR3 DNA: TGTGCCACCGCGGGACTAGCGCCTGCTGACACCGGGGAGCTGTTTTTT
CDR3 protein: CATAGLAPADTGELFF
clone size: -
V gene: TRBV2
J gene: TRBJ2-2
D gene: TRBD2

CDR3 DNA: TGTGCCAGCAGCTTTTCGGCAGGGGCCCCTAATACGCAGTATTTT
CDR3 protein: CASSFSAGAPNTQYF
clone size: -
V gene: TRBV7-6
J gene: TRBJ2-3
D gene: -

CDR3 DNA: TGTGCCAGCAGCTTGGTGGACAGCGCAGATGCGCAGTATTTT
CDR3 protein: CASSLVDSADAQYF
clone size: -
V gene: TRBV5-4
J gene: TRBJ2-3
D gene: -

CDR3 DNA: TGTGCCAGCAGCGTAGCAACAGGTTGGGGCGGGGAGCTGTTTTTT
CDR3 protein: CASSVATGWGGELFF
clone size: -
V gene: TRBV9
J gene: TRBJ2-2
D gene: -

CDR3 DNA: TGTGCCAGCAAGAAGGAGGTAGCGGGGGCCGGGGAGCTGTTTTTT
CDR3 protein: CASKKEVAGAGELFF
clone size: -
V gene: TRBV5-4
J gene: TRBJ2-2
D gene: TRBD2

CDR3 DNA: TGTGCCAGCAGCCAGGACAGGGCGGTGAAAGATACGCAGTATTTT
CDR3 protein: CASSQDRAVKDTQYF
clone size: -
V gene: TRBV5-4
J gene: TRBJ2-3
D gene: TRBD1

CDR3 DNA: TGCAGCGTCGTCACAGGGGCGAACACTGAAGCTTTCTTT
CDR3 protein: CSVVTGANTEAFF
clone size: -
V gene: TRBV29-1
J gene: TRBJ1-1
D gene: TRBD1

CDR3 DNA: TGTGCCAGCAGTTACGGACAGGGAAATTCACCCCTCCACTTT
CDR3 protein: CASSYGQGNSPLHF
clone size: -
V gene: TRBV6-6
J gene: TRBJ1-6
D gene: TRBD1

CDR3 DNA: TGCGCCAGCAGCGAGGGAAGGGTCGGCGAGACCCAGTACTTC
CDR3 protein: CASSEGRVGETQYF
clone size: few
V gene: TRBV4-3
J gene: TRBJ2-5
D gene: -

CDR3 DNA: TGTGCCCACGGATCGGACAGAACCTACTATGGCTACACCTTC
CDR3 protein: CAHGSDRTYYGYTF
clone size: -
V gene: TRBV7-9
J gene: TRBJ1-2
D gene: -

CDR3 DNA: TGTGCCAGCAGCGCTGGACAGAACAATGAGCAGTTCTTC
CDR3 protein: CASSAGQNNEQFF
clone size: -
V gene: TRBV5-4
J gene: TRBJ2-1
D gene: -

CDR3 DNA: TGTGCCAGTAGTATCAGGGGGATCAGCGGCTACACCTTC
CDR3 protein: CASSIRGISGYTF
clone size: -
V gene: TRBV19
J gene: TRBJ1-2
D gene: TRBD1

CDR3 DNA: TGCGCCAGCAGCCAAGATTGGTGGCGGGGTGTCTACAATGAGCAGTTCTTC
CDR3 protein: CASSQDWWRGVYNEQFF
clone size: -
V gene: TRBV4-3
J gene: TRBJ2-1
D gene: -

CDR3 DNA: TGCGCCAGCAGCTTGCAGGCGGGTAGCACAGATACGCAGTATTTT
CDR3 protein: CASSLQAGSTDTQYF
clone size: -
V gene: TRBV5-1
J gene: TRBJ2-3
D gene: -

CDR3 DNA: TGTGCCAGCAGCGCGGGGGATAGCAATCAGCCCCAGCATTTT
CDR3 protein: CASSAGDSNQPQHF
clone size: -
V gene: TRBV9
J gene: TRBJ1-5
D gene: -

CDR3 DNA: TGTGCCAGCAGTGTTGGGTCGGGGTATCAGCCCCAGCATTTT
CDR3 protein: CASSVGSGYQPQHF
clone size: -
V gene: TRBV6-1
J gene: TRBJ1-5
D gene: -

CDR3 DNA: TGTGCCAGCTTTGCTCAGGAGGGAGAGACCCAGTACTTC
CDR3 protein: CASFAQEGETQYF
clone size: -
V gene: TRBV2
J gene: TRBJ2-5
D gene: -

CDR3 DNA: TGTGCCAGCAGCTACGGGGGACAGGGTAGTCAGCCCCAGCATTTT
CDR3 protein: CASSYGGQGSQPQHF
clone size: -
V gene: TRBV6-6
J gene: TRBJ1-5
D gene: TRBD1

CDR3 DNA: TGCGCCAGCAGCTCCGGGGGGCAGGGCTACGGCTCCTACAATGAGCAGTTCTTC
CDR3 protein: CASSSGGQGYGSYNEQFF
clone size: -
V gene: TRBV5-1
J gene: TRBJ2-1
D gene: -

CDR3 DNA: TGTGCCAGCAGTCCCTACGGCGCACAGGGGACGGGTAATTCACCCCTCCACTTT
CDR3 protein: CASSPYGAQGTGNSPLHF
clone size: -
V gene: TRBV28
J gene: TRBJ1-6
D gene: TRBD1

CDR3 DNA: TGTGCCAGCAGCTCCGCGGGGGGACTGGATGGCTACACCTTC
CDR3 protein: CASSSAGGLDGYTF
clone size: -
V gene: TRBV7-8
J gene: TRBJ1-2
D gene: -

CDR3 DNA: TGTGCCAGCAGCGTAGCTGCCCTAACCACCGGCACAGATACGCAGTATTTT
CDR3 protein: CASSVAALTTGTDTQYF
clone size: -
V gene: TRBV9
J gene: TRBJ2-3
D gene: -

CDR3 DNA: TGTGCCAGCAGAACAGGGTATGGCACTGAAGCTTTCTTT
CDR3 protein: CASRTGYGTEAFF
clone size: -
V gene: TRBV6-5
J gene: TRBJ1-1
D gene: -

CDR3 DNA: TGCGCCAGCAGCCAACTAGCGGGCAGACAAGAGACCCAGTACTTC
CDR3 protein: CASSQLAGRQETQYF
clone size: -
V gene: TRBV4-1
J gene: TRBJ2-5
D gene: TRBD2

CDR3 DNA: TGCGCCAGCAGCCTAGGCCCCGTTATAAGACAAGAGACCCAGTACTTC
CDR3 protein: CASSLGPVIRQETQYF
clone size: once
V gene: TRBV5-1
J gene: TRBJ2-5
D gene: -

CDR3 DNA: TGTGCCAGCAGCGTCAGACAGAATCCGGCTAACTATGGCTACACCTTC
CDR3 protein: CASSVRQNPANYGYTF
clone size: -
V gene: TRBV7-2
J gene: TRBJ1-2
D gene: -

CDR3 DNA: TGCGCCAGCCTGGGACAGGGGGCGGCCGGGGAGCTGTTTTTT
CDR3 protein: CASLGQGAAGELFF
clone size: -
V gene: TRBV5-1
J gene: TRBJ2-2
D gene: TRBD1

CDR3 DNA: TGTGCCAGCAGCTTGTCGGGGAACACCGGGGAGCTGTTTTTT
CDR3 protein: CASSLSGNTGELFF
clone size: -
V gene: TRBV7-2
J gene: TRBJ2-2
D gene: -

CDR3 DNA: TGTGCCAGCATGAAGGGGGCAGTAGGAGGGGAAAAACTGTTTTTT
CDR3 protein: CASMKGAVGGEKLFF
clone size: -
V gene: TRBV28
J gene: TRBJ1-4
D gene: TRBD1

CDR3 DNA: TGTGCCAGCAGCTTGTTGGAGGAAAAACTGTTTTTT
CDR3 protein: CASSLLEEKLFF
clone size: few
V gene: TRBV5-6
J gene: TRBJ1-4
D gene: -

CDR3 DNA: TGTGCCAGCAGTGAGGGACAGGGGGCAGCCGGGGAGCTGTTTTTT
CDR3 protein: CASSEGQGAAGELFF
clone size: -
V gene: TRBV6-1
J gene: TRBJ2-2
D gene: TRBD1

CDR3 DNA: TGCAGCGTTGAACAGGGGATGAACACTGAAGCTTTCTTT
CDR3 protein: CSVEQGMNTEAFF
clone size: few
V gene: TRBV29-1
J gene: TRBJ1-1
D gene: -

CDR3 DNA: TGCGCCAGCAGCCAGGGTGATACTAGCGGGGGGGCCAATTCCCCAGATACGCAGTATTTT
CDR3 protein: CASSQGDTSGGANSPDTQYF
clone size: -
V gene: TRBV4-3
J gene: TRBJ2-3
D gene: TRBD2

CDR3 DNA: TGTGCCAGCAGCCCGTCAGCGGGGGTTTCCACCGGGGAGCTGTTTTTT
CDR3 protein: CASSPSAGVSTGELFF
clone size: -
V gene: TRBV5-6
J gene: TRBJ2-2
D gene: TRBD2

CDR3 DNA: TGTGCCAGCAGCCAAATAGCGCTAGCGGGGACCGGGGAGCTGTTTTTT
CDR3 protein: CASSQIALAGTGELFF
clone size: -
V gene: TRBV4-2
J gene: TRBJ2-2
D gene: TRBD2

CDR3 DNA: TGTGCCAGCAGTTTATCGGCGGGTGTGGGACAGTCCAACGTTTATGGCTACACCTTC
CDR3 protein: CASSLSAGVGQSNVYGYTF
clone size: -
V gene: TRBV27
J gene: TRBJ1-2
D gene: TRBD1

CDR3 DNA: TGCGCCAGCAGCCAAGACACAGGGGTAGGATCAAATGAGTACACTGAAGCTTTCTTT
CDR3 protein: CASSQDTGVGSNEYTEAFF
clone size: once
V gene: TRBV4-3
J gene: TRBJ1-1
D gene: TRBD1

CDR3 DNA: TGCGCCAGCAGCCAAAGGGCGGGACAGGGGTTTGAAAAACTGTTTTTT
CDR3 protein: CASSQRAGQGFEKLFF
clone size: once
V gene: TRBV4-1
J gene: TRBJ1-4
D gene: TRBD1

CDR3 DNA: TGTGCCAGCAGTGACAGGGGCTATGGCTACACCTTC
CDR3 protein: CASSDRGYGYTF
clone size: -
V gene: TRBV6-5
J gene: TRBJ1-2
D gene: TRBD1

CDR3 DNA: TGTGCCAGCTCGTTCGGGGGGGTATACAATGAGCAGTTCTTC
CDR3 protein: CASSFGGVYNEQFF
clone size: -
V gene: TRBV2
J gene: TRBJ2-1
D gene: TRBD2

CDR3 DNA: TGCGCCAGCAGCCAAGCCCCCGAGGACTATTTTAATGAGCAGTTCTTC
CDR3 protein: CASSQAPEDYFNEQFF
clone size: -
V gene: TRBV4-3
J gene: TRBJ2-1
D gene: -

CDR3 DNA: TGTGCCAGTAGCCCATCATCTGTAGGGGGCACCGGGGAGCTGTTTTTT
CDR3 protein: CASSPSSVGGTGELFF
clone size: few
V gene: TRBV19
J gene: TRBJ2-2
D gene: -

CDR3 DNA: TGCGCCAGCAGTCCCACAGCCCAAGAGACCCAGTACTTC
CDR3 protein: CASSPTAQETQYF
clone size: -
V gene: TRBV5-1
J gene: TRBJ2-5
D gene: -

CDR3 DNA: TGCGCCAGCAGCTTAGGACAGGGGGGAAACACCATATATTTT
CDR3 protein: CASSLGQGGNTIYF
clone size: -
V gene: TRBV5-1
J gene: TRBJ1-3
D gene: TRBD1

CDR3 DNA: TGTGCCAGCAGCTTAACCCAGGGCCCAGGGGAGCTGTTTTTT
CDR3 protein: CASSLTQGPGELFF
clone size: -
V gene: TRBV5-4
J gene: TRBJ2-2
D gene: -

CDR3 DNA: TGTGCCAGCTCACCAAGGGGCAGTGAGCAGTTCTTC
CDR3 protein: CASSPRGSEQFF
clone size: -
V gene: TRBV18
J gene: TRBJ2-1
D gene: -

CDR3 DNA: TGTGCCAGCAGTCCCCTAGCGGGGGCTTACAATGAGCAGTTCTTC
CDR3 protein: CASSPLAGAYNEQFF
clone size: -
V gene: TRBV6-6
J gene: TRBJ2-1
D gene: TRBD2

CDR3 DNA: TGTGCCAGCAGCTTGCGTGGAGGGGGCACTCGGAGCACTGAAGCTTTCTTT
CDR3 protein: CASSLRGGGTRSTEAFF
clone size: -
V gene: TRBV5-6
J gene: TRBJ1-1
D gene: TRBD1

CDR3 DNA: TGCGCCAGCAGCTTGGTCTCCGGGAGCTCCTACAATGAGCAGTTCTTC
CDR3 protein: CASSLVSGSSYNEQFF
clone size: -
V gene: TRBV5-1
J gene: TRBJ2-1
D gene: -

CDR3 DNA: TGTGCCAGCAGCTTGGATGGGGGCGCAAACGAAAAACTGTTTTTT
CDR3 protein: CASSLDGGANEKLFF
clone size: -
V gene: TRBV5-6
J gene: TRBJ1-4
D gene: -

CDR3 DNA: TGTGCCACCAGGGGACTAGCGGGGGGGAGGGAGACCCAGTACTTC
CDR3 protein: CATRGLAGGRETQYF
clone size: -
V gene: TRBV15
J gene: TRBJ2-5
D gene: TRBD2

CDR3 DNA: TGTGCCAGTAGTATCGGATCAGGGGGCTTCGGAGCCCAGCATTTT
CDR3 protein: CASSIGSGGFGAQHF
clone size: -
V gene: TRBV19
J gene: TRBJ1-5
D gene: TRBD1

CDR3 DNA: TGTGCCAGCAGTGGGGGAGGAGGGGAAAAACTGTTTTTT
CDR3 protein: CASSGGGGEKLFF
clone size: -
V gene: TRBV6-5
J gene: TRBJ1-4
D gene: -

CDR3 DNA: TGTGCCAGCTCATCGACAGGGGATTTATCACCCCTCCACTTT
CDR3 protein: CASSSTGDLSPLHF
clone size: -
V gene: TRBV18
J gene: TRBJ1-6
D gene: TRBD1